This T cell receptor beta chain was recovered during a study of post-analysis software for immune sequencing data. In germline, CDR1 is SEHNR, CDR2 FQNEAQ (reference sequence). There are 11 residues in the CDR3. V shed 5 bases and J shed 4 bases, with 6 bases lying between them. This clonotype has a handful of counts. Antigen unknown. Findings of the study overall: Among multiple sclerosis patients, normalized Chao1 diversity was significantly below that of controls. Five TRBV segments were more frequent in patients than controls; TRBV5-6, TRBV5-1 and TRBV20-1 belonged to this group.

cDNA libraries of TCR beta carried unique molecular identifiers. Each CDR3 protein gets one entry after TCRdb re-called the PCR reads with MiXCR. This repertoire shows about 810,000 distinct CDR3 sequences, 53% found once; its top ten account for approximately 4.4%. The origin of this receptor is a girl aged 10 to 17 with multiple sclerosis. Sequenced input: blood. The V and J genes are TRBV7-9 and TRBJ2-7; no definite D call. The DNA for the CDR3 is TGTGCCAGCAGCACCATTTACGAGCAGTACTTC. Residues: CASSTIYEQYF.